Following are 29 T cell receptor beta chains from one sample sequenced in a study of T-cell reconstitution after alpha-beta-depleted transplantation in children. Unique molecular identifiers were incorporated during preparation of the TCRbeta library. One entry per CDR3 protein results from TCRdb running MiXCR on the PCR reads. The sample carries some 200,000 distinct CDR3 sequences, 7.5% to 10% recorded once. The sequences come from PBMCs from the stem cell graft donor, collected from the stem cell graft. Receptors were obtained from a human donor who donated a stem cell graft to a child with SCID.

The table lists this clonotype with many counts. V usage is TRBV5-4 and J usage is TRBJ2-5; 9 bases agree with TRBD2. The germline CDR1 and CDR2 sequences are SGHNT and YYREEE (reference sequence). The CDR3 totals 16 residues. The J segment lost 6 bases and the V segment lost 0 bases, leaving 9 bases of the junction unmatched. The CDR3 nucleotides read TGTGCCAGCAGCTTGGACTCCCTAGCGGGGTTGAAGACCCAGTACTTC. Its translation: CASSLDSLAGLKTQYF.

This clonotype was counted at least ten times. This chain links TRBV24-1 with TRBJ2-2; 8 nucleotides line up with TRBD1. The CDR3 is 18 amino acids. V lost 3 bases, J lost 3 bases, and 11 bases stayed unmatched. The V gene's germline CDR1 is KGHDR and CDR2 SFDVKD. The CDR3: CATSDATGGRGYTGELFF. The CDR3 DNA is TGTGCCACCAGTGATGCCACAGGGGGTCGTGGTTACACCGGGGAGCTGTTTTTT.

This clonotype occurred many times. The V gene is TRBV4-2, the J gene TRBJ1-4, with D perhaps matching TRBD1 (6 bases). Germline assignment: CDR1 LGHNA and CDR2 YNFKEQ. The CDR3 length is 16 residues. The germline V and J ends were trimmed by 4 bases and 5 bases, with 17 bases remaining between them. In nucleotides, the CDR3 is TGTGCCAGCAGCCTCTACTATGGACAGAAGAATGAAAAACTGTTTTTT. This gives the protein CASSLYYGQKNEKLFF.

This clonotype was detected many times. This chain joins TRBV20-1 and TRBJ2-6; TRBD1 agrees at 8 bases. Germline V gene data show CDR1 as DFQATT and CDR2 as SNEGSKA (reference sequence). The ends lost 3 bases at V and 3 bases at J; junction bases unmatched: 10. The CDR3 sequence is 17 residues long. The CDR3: CSASDGQGISGANVLTF. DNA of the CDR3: TGCAGTGCTAGCGACGGACAGGGAATAAGTGGGGCCAACGTCCTGACTTTC.

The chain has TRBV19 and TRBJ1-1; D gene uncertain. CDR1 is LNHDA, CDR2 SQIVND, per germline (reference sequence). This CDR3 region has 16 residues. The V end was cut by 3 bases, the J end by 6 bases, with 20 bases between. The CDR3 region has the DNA TGTGCCAGTAGTATGTTGGCAAGCCTCCTAAGACCTGAAGCTTTCTTT. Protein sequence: CASSMLASLLRPEAFF.

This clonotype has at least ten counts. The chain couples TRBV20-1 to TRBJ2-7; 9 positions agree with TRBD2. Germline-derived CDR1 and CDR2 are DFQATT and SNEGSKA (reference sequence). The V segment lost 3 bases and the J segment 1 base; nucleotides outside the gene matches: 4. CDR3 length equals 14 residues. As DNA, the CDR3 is TGCAGTGCTAGGGGTAGCGGGGGATCCTACGAGCAGTACTTC. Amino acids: CSARGSGGSYEQYF.

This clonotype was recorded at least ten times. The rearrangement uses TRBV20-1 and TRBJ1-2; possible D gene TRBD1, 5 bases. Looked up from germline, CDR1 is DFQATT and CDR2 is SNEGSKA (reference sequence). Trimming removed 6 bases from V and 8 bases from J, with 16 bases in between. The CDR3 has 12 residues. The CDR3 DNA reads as TGCAGTGCCAGGTCGGGGGACTGGGGCTACACCTTC. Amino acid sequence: CSARSGDWGYTF.

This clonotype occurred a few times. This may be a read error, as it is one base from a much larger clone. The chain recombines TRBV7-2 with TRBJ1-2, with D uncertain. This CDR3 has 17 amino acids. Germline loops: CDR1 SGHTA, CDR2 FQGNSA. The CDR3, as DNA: TGTGCCAGCAGCTTAGCGGGCAACCCTCTCCTTAACTATGGCTACGCCTTC. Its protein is CASSLAGNPLLNYGYAF.

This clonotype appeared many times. The CDR3 sequence is CSVLGAISGFVGPIYGYTF. DNA of the CDR3: TGCAGCGTTCTTGGAGCTATATCAGGTTTTGTAGGACCCATCTATGGCTACACCTTC. The rearrangement joins TRBV29-1 to TRBJ1-2; D gene unclear. V shed 5 bases and J shed 4 bases, with 32 bases lying between them. Per the germline V gene, CDR1 is SQVTM and CDR2 is ANQGSEA. The length of the CDR3 is 19 residues.

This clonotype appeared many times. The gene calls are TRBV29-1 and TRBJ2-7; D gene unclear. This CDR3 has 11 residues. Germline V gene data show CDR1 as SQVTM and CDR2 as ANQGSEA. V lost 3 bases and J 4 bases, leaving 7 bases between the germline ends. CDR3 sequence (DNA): TGCAGCGTTGAGAAAGGTTACGAGCAGTACTTC. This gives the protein CSVEKGYEQYF.

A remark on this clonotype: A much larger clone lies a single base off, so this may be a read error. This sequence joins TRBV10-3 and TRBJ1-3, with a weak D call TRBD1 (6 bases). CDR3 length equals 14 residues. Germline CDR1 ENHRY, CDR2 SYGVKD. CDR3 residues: CVISKQGPGNTIYF. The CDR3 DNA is TGTGTCATCAGCAAGCAGGGGCCTGGAAACACCATATATTTT.

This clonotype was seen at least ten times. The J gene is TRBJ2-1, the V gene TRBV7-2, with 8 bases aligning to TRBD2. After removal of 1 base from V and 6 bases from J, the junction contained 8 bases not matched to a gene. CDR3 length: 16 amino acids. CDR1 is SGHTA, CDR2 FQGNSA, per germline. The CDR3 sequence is CASSLVFSGGLNEQFF. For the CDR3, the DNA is TGTGCCAGCAGCTTAGTCTTCTCGGGGGGGCTCAATGAGCAGTTCTTC.

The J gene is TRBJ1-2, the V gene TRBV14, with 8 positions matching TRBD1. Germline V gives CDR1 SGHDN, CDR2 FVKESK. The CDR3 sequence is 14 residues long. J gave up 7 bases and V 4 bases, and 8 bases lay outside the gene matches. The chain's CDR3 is CASSLLDRAAGYTF. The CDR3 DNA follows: TGTGCCAGCAGCCTATTGGACAGGGCTGCTGGCTACACCTTC.

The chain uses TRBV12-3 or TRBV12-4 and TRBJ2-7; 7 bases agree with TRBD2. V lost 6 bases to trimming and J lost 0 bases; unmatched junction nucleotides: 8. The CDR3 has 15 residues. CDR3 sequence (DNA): TGTGCCAGCAGCCGTAGCGGGCCTCCCTCCTACGAGCAGTACTTC. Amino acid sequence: CASSRSGPPSYEQYF.

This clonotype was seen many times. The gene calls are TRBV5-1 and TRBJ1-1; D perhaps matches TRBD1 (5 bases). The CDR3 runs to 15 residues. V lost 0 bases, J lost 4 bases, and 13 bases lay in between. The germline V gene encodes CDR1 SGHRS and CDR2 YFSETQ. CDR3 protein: CASSLGDVGRTEAFF. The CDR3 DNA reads TGCGCCAGCAGCTTGGGGGACGTTGGACGCACTGAAGCTTTCTTT.

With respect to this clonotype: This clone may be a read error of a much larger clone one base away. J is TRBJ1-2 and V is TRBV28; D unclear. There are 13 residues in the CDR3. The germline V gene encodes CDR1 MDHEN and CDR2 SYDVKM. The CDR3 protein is CASSLEAGIGHTF. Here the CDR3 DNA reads TGTGCCAGCAGTTTGGAAGCAGGTATTGGCCACACCTTC.

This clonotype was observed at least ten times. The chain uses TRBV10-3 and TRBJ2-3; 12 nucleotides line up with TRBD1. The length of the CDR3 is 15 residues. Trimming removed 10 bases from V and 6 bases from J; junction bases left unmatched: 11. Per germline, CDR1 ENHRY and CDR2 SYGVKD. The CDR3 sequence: CATTPGTGGRDTQYF. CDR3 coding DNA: TGTGCCACCACGCCCGGGACAGGGGGCAGGGATACGCAGTATTTT.

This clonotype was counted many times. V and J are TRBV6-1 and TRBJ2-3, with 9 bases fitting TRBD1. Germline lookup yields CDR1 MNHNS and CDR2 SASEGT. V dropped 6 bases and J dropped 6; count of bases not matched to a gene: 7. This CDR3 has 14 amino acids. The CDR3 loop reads CASRGRTGADTQYF. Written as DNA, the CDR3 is TGTGCCAGCAGAGGACGGACAGGGGCGGATACGCAGTATTTT.

The CDR3 DNA follows: TGTGCCTGGAGTCCCTGGCCCGGCACAACCCATGGCTACACCTTC. Residues: CAWSPWPGTTHGYTF. The V call is TRBV30, the J call TRBJ1-2; D call uncertain. V was shortened by 2 bases and J by 6 bases, with 19 bases between the two germline ends. The germline V gene encodes CDR1 GTSNPN and CDR2 SVGIG (reference sequence). This CDR3 comprises 15 residues.

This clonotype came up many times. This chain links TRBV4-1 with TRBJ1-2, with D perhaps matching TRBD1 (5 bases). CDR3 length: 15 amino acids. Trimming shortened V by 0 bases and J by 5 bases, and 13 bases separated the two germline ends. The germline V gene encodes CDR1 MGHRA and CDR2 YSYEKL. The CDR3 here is CASSQDGLGGYGYTF. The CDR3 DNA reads TGCGCCAGCAGCCAAGATGGGTTGGGGGGGTATGGCTACACCTTC.

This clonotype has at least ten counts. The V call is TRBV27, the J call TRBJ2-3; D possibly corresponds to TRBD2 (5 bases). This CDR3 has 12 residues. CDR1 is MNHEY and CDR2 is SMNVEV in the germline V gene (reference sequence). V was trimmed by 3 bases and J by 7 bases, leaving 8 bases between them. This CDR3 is CASSFRGYTQYF. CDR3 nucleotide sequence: TGTGCCAGCAGTTTTCGGGGATATACGCAGTATTTT.

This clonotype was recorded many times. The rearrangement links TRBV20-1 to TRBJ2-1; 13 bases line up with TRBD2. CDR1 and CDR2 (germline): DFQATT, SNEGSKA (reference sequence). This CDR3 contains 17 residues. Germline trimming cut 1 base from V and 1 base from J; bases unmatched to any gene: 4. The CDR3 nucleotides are TGCAGTGCTAGAGGACTAGCGGGGGGTTCATCCTACAATGAGCAGTTCTTC. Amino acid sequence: CSARGLAGGSSYNEQFF.

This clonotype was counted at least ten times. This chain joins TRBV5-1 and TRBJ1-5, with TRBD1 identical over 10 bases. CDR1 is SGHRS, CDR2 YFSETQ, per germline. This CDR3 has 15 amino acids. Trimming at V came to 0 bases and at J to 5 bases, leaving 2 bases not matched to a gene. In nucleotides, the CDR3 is TGCGCCAGCAGCTTGGAGGGACAGGGGCATCAGCCCCAGCATTTT. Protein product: CASSLEGQGHQPQHF. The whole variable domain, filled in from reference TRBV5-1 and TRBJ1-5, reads KAGVTQTPRYLIKTRGQQVTLSCSPISGHRSVSWYQQTPGQGLQFLFEYFSETQRNKGNFPGRFSGRQFSNSRSEMNVSTLELGDSALYLCASSLEGQGHQPQHFGDGTRLSIL.

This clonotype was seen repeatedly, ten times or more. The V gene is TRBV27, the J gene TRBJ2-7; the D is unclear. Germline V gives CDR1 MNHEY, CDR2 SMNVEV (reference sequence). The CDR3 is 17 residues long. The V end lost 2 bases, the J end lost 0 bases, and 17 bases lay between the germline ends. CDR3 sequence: CASSLAGWTASSYEQYF. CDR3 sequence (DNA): TGTGCCAGCAGTTTAGCTGGCTGGACCGCTAGCTCCTACGAGCAGTACTTC.

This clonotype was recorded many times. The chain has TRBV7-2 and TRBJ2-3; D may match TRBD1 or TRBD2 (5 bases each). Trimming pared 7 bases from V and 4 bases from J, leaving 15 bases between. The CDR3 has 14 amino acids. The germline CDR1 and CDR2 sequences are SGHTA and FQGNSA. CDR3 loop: CASTPSGPADTQYF. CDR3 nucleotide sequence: TGTGCCAGCACCCCCTCGGGGCCAGCAGATACGCAGTATTTT.

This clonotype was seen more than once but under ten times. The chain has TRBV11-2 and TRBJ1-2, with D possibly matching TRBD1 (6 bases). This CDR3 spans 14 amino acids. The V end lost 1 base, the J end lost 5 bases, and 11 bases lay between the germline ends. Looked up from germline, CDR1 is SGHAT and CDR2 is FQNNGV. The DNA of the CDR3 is TGTGCCAGCAGCTTAGTTCAGGGGCAATATGGCTACACCTTC. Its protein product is CASSLVQGQYGYTF.

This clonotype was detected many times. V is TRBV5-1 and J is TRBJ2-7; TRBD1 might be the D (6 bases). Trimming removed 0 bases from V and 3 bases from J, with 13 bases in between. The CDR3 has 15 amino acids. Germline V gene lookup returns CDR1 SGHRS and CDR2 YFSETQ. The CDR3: CASSLEAGEIYEQYF. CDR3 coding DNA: TGCGCCAGCAGCTTGGAGGCAGGGGAAATCTACGAGCAGTACTTC.

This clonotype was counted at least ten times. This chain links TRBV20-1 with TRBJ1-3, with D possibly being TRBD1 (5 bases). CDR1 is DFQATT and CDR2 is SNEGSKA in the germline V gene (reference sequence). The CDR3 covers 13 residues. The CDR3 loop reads CSGGDGSGNTIYF. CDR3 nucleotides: TGCTCGGGAGGGGACGGCTCTGGAAACACCATATATTTT.

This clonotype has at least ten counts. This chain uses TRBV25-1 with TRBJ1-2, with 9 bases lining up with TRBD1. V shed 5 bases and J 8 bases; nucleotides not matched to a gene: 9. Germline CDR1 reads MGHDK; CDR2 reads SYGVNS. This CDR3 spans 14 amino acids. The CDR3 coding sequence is TGTGCCAGCAGTTCCGCCGGGACAGGGAACGGCTACACCTTC. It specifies CASSSAGTGNGYTF.